The clone carrying this T cell receptor (beta chain) was counted many times. The antigen is not known. This entry comes from a study of CD8+CD57+ T cells in acquired aplastic anemia. About the study: Quantities of DNA derived from sorted CD4+ and CD8+ cells averaged approximately 3.5 ug.

Regarding the study as a whole: Levels of CD8+ Simpson's diversity were not significantly distinct in patients versus controls.

V shed 0 bases and J shed 12 bases, with 11 bases lying between them. Germline V gives CDR1 SGHVS, CDR2 FNYEAQ. The CDR3 sequence is 13 residues long. TCR beta VDJ and CDR3 profiles were obtained from a genomic DNA template. TCRdb re-called the reads with MiXCR, one entry per CDR3 protein. The sample gives 250,000 to 300,000 distinct CDR3 sequences, 50% to 70% of which show up once; less than 10% is in the top ten. The clonotype comes from a human donor with severe aplastic anemia or a healthy control (not recorded which). The sequenced sample was sorted CD4+, CD8+, or CD8+CD57+ T cells (not recorded which) from PBMCs. The rearrangement links TRBV7-6 to TRBJ1-4; D is undetermined. As DNA, the CDR3 is TGTGCCAGCAGCTTAGCAGAGGGTGCGGAACTGTTTTTT. This sequence encodes CASSLAEGAELFF.